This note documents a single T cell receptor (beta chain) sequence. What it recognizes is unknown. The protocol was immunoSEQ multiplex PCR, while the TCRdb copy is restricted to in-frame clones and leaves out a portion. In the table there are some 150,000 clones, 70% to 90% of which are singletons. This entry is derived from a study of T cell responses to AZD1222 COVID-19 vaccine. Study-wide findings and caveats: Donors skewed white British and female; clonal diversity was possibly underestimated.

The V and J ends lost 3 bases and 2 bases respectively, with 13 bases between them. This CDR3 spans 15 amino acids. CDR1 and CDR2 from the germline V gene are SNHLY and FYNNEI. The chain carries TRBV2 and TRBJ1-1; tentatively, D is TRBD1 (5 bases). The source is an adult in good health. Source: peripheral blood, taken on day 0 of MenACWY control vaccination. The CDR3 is CASSDSRGRNTEAFF. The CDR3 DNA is TGTGCCAGCAGTGACTCCCGGGGCCGAAACACTGAAGCTTTCTTT.